The 4 T cell receptor beta chains below come from one sample, sequenced in a study of vaccination effects on CD4 cells after COVID-19. Prior to sequencing, the ViraFEST assay stimulated PBMC with viral peptide pools, which expanded the antigen-specific CD4+ T cells. The culture ran for 10 days before CD4+ T cells were isolated. Vaccinees lacked prior SARS-CoV-2 infection and tested negative for nucleocapsid antibodies. These receptors have no known antigen. The assay was immunoSEQ multiplex PCR, and TCRdb's table has in-frame clones only and misses some. The sample lists roughly 75,000 clones; 65% to 85% were seen once. The sample was CD4+ T cells from PBMCs cultured with HCoV-OC43 spike peptides, taken before COVID-19 vaccination. As to subset: HCoV-OC43 spike overlapping peptide pool stimulation. The receptors derive from a human donor who received a COVID-19 vaccine.

This clone was observed a handful of times. This chain uses TRBV24-1 with TRBJ2-7; tentative D call: TRBD2 (5 bases). The CDR3 runs to 12 residues. V was shortened by 8 bases and J by 6 bases, with 13 bases between the two germline ends. Germline V gene lookup returns CDR1 KGHDR and CDR2 SFDVKD. The CDR3 sequence: CATTLTRGEQYV. The CDR3 DNA reads as TGTGCCACCACCCTTACTCGGGGCGAGCAGTACGTC.

The chain combines TRBV5-4 with TRBJ2-3; TRBD2 matches 7 bases. The germline V gene encodes CDR1 SGHNT and CDR2 YYREEE (reference sequence). This CDR3 comprises 17 residues. The ends lost 7 bases at V and 1 base at J; junction bases unmatched: 15. CDR3 protein: CASGPHSLAAGTDTQYF. The DNA of the CDR3 is TGTGCCAGCGGCCCTCACTCTCTAGCGGCAGGCACAGATACGCAGTATTTT. The variable domain in full, completed from reference TRBV5-4 and TRBJ2-3, reads ETGVTQSPTHLIKTRGQQVTLRCSSQSGHNTVSWYQQALGQGPQFIFQYYREEENGRGNFPPRFSGLQFPNYSSELNVNALELDDSALYLCASGPHSLAAGTDTQYFGPGTRLTVL.

This chain links TRBV24-1 with TRBJ2-3; TRBD1 aligns across 7 bases. Germline trimming cut 0 bases from V and 2 bases from J; bases unmatched to any gene: 7. Germline values: CDR1 KGHDR, CDR2 SFDVKD. The CDR3 spans 17 residues. CDR3 in amino acids: CATSDLPGQAPTDTQYF. As DNA, the CDR3 is TGTGCCACCAGTGATTTGCCCGGACAGGCCCCCACAGATACGCAGTATTTT.

The rearrangement uses TRBV30 and TRBJ1-3, with 8 nucleotides matching TRBD1. The germline CDR1 and CDR2 sequences are GTSNPN and SVGIG (reference sequence). CDR3 length equals 13 residues. V shed 3 bases, J shed 3 bases, and the junction held 1 base outside the gene matches. CDR3 nucleotide sequence: TGTGCCTGGAGCAGGGGGCATGGAAACACCATATATTTT. Residues: CAWSRGHGNTIYF.